A single sample is the source of the 26 T cell receptor beta chains below, sequenced in a study of beta chain features in type 1 diabetes. The investigators reverse transcribed all of the isolated RNA, so they sequenced expressed TCRB transcripts. Clones were sequenced by immunoSEQ multiplex PCR, and TCRdb holds only the in-frame ones, with some missing. The profile covers 200,000 to 300,000 clones, with 25% to 30% appearing a single time and under 5% taken by the ten largest. The sequenced material came from central memory CD4+ T cells from blood. These receptors were obtained from a man aged 25-40 years in good health.

This sequence joins TRBV28 and TRBJ2-2; TRBD2 aligns across 11 bases. The CDR3 covers 16 residues. J gave up 4 bases and V 5 bases, and 6 bases lay outside the gene matches. The germline CDR1 and CDR2 sequences are MDHEN and SYDVKM. As DNA, the CDR3 is TGTGCCAGCAGTCTCCCGGGACTAGCGGTCACCGGGGAGCTGTTTTTT. Translating gives CASSLPGLAVTGELFF.

The rearrangement joins TRBV7-2 to TRBJ2-1, with TRBD1 matching 7 bases. There are 15 residues in the CDR3. Trimming took 5 bases from V and 7 from J; bases not matched to a gene: 11. The germline gives CDR1 SGHTA, CDR2 FQGNSA. CDR3 residues: CASSRTQDRPNEQFF. CDR3 sequence (DNA): TGTGCCAGCAGCAGGACCCAGGACAGGCCAAATGAGCAGTTCTTC.

On this clone: Mismatch with germline at one junction end may stem from a read error. V usage is TRBV29-1 and J usage is TRBJ1-1; 8 bases agree with TRBD1. The CDR3 covers 13 residues. The germline V gene encodes CDR1 SQVTM and CDR2 ANQGSEA. The CDR3 region has the DNA TGCAGCGTTGTTCCGGGACAGGCGCATGAAGTTTTCTTT. It codes for CSVVPGQAHEVFF. Variable domain in full (rest from reference TRBV29-1 and TRBJ1-1): SAVISQKPSRDICQRGTSLTIQCQVDSQVTMMFWYRQQPGQSLTLIATANQGSEATYESGFVIDKFPISRPNLTFSTLTVSNMSPEDSSIYLCSVVPGQAHEVFFGQGTRLTVV.

The V gene is TRBV29-1, the J gene TRBJ2-7; D gene ambiguous. V was clipped by 3 bases and J by 5 bases, with 8 bases between them. The germline gives CDR1 SQVTM, CDR2 ANQGSEA. The CDR3 spans 11 residues. The DNA for the CDR3 is TGCAGCGTTGACAACGACCACGAGCAGTACTTC. Amino acids: CSVDNDHEQYF.

This clone showed up just a few times. The chain uses TRBV29-1 and TRBJ2-5, with D possibly TRBD1 on 5 matching bases. Trimming pared 7 bases from V and 5 bases from J, leaving 17 bases between. The CDR3 contains 13 residues. Germline lookup yields CDR1 SQVTM and CDR2 ANQGSEA. This chain's CDR3 is CSASPGFGETQYF. The CDR3 DNA follows: TGCAGCGCCTCTCCAGGGTTTGGGGAGACCCAGTACTTC.

This chain links TRBV30 with TRBJ1-5, with 7 nucleotides matching TRBD1. The CDR3 runs to 16 residues. CDR1 is GTSNPN and CDR2 is SVGIG in the germline V gene (reference sequence). The junction had 9 bases not matched to a gene; V was cut back by 0 bases and J by 4 bases. The CDR3 DNA reads as TGTGCCTGGAGTGTAGCGGGACAGCTTAAAAATCAGCCCCAGCATTTT. Translated, it gives CAWSVAGQLKNQPQHF.

This clone was counted ten times or more. This sequence joins TRBV27 and TRBJ1-5; 7 bases map to TRBD1. Unmatched junction bases numbered 7, after V lost 4 bases and J lost 1 base. Germline CDR1 reads MNHEY; CDR2 reads SMNVEV (reference sequence). The CDR3 sequence is 16 residues long. This chain's CDR3 is CASSYSSRGSNQPQHF. The CDR3 DNA is TGTGCCAGCAGTTACTCTTCCAGGGGGAGCAATCAGCCCCAGCATTTT.

The chain combines TRBV5-6 with TRBJ1-2; 7 positions match TRBD1. Germline values: CDR1 SGHDT, CDR2 YYEEEE. The J segment lost 4 bases and the V segment lost 4 bases, leaving 4 bases of the junction unmatched. There are 13 residues in the CDR3. Written as DNA, the CDR3 is TGTGCCAGCAGCCCGGGACAGACCTATGGCTACACCTTC. It encodes CASSPGQTYGYTF.

This clone was counted only a few times. J is TRBJ2-1 and V is TRBV5-4, with TRBD2 matching over 8 bases. The CDR3 covers 15 residues. The V and J ends lost 4 bases and 0 bases, in that order; junction bases with no gene match: 3. Germline V gene sequence: CDR1 SGHNT, CDR2 YYREEE (reference sequence). Here the CDR3 reads CASSGSGGSYNEQFF. CDR3 DNA: TGTGCCAGCAGCGGGAGCGGGGGCTCCTACAATGAGCAGTTCTTC.

The gene calls are TRBV2 and TRBJ1-6; a weak D match, TRBD1 (6 bases). The germline V gene has CDR1 SNHLY and CDR2 FYNNEI. The CDR3 contains 13 residues. Trimming pared 7 bases from V and 7 bases from J, leaving 11 bases between. In DNA, the CDR3 is TGTGCCAGCAACGGGACACCGAATTCACCCCTCCACTTT. This codes for CASNGTPNSPLHF.

V gene TRBV29-1 combines with J gene TRBJ1-1; D ambiguous. The germline V and J ends were trimmed by 7 bases and 0 bases, with 12 bases remaining between them. The CDR3 is 13 residues long. CDR1 and CDR2 from the germline V gene are SQVTM and ANQGSEA. The CDR3 loop reads CSGAPLMNTEAFF. In DNA, the CDR3 is TGCAGCGGGGCGCCCCTCATGAACACTGAAGCTTTCTTT.

A note on this clone: A junction end diverges from the germline sequence, so it may reflect a read error. The V call is TRBV29-1, the J call TRBJ2-5; the match to TRBD2 covers 8 bases. Germline values: CDR1 SQVTM, CDR2 ANQGSEA. This CDR3 is built from 14 residues. In DNA, the CDR3 is TGCAGCGTTCTAGGGGGTAGCGGGGCTTCATTGTGGAACTTC. This codes for CSVLGGSGASLWNF.

This clone was observed a handful of times. The chain links TRBV11-1 to TRBJ2-3; D perhaps matches TRBD2 (5 bases). The CDR3 spans 15 residues. Germline V gene sequence: CDR1 SGHAT, CDR2 FQDESV (reference sequence). Trimming shortened V by 7 bases and J by 3 bases, and 17 bases separated the two germline ends. CDR3 in amino acids: CASTQNPGWTDTQYF. CDR3 in DNA: TGTGCCAGCACCCAAAACCCGGGGTGGACAGATACGCAGTATTTT.

The V and J genes are TRBV7-2 and TRBJ2-3; a possible D gene is TRBD2 (6 bases). V lost 0 bases and J 2 bases, leaving 9 bases between the germline ends. Germline V gene lookup returns CDR1 SGHTA and CDR2 FQGNSA. The CDR3 totals 15 residues. The CDR3 nucleotides are TGTGCCAGCAGCTTAGCTAGCGGTTACACAGATACGCAGTATTTT. This encodes CASSLASGYTDTQYF.

This chain links TRBV15 with TRBJ2-7; D possibly corresponds to TRBD1 (6 bases). In germline, CDR1 is LNHNV, CDR2 YYDKDF (reference sequence). CDR3 length: 15 residues. V lost 3 bases to trimming and J lost 4 bases, with 16 bases between them. The CDR3: CATSRITGQKYEQYF. The CDR3 nucleotides read TGTGCCACCAGCAGGATCACGGGACAAAAATACGAGCAGTACTTC.

Within the sample, this clone is medium-sized. The genes are TRBV5-5 and TRBJ2-1; 8 nucleotides match TRBD1. The V segment lost 4 bases and the J segment 8 bases; nucleotides outside the gene matches: 14. Per the germline V gene, CDR1 is SGHKS and CDR2 is YYEKEE (reference sequence). The CDR3 is 16 residues long. In nucleotides, the CDR3 is TGTGCCAGCAGCCGAGACGGGACAGGAGCTGGGGATGAGCAGTTCTTC. Amino acid sequence: CASSRDGTGAGDEQFF.

The CDR3 spells CASSLDRSPGELFF. DNA of the CDR3: TGTGCCAGCAGCTTAGACCGCTCCCCCGGGGAGCTGTTTTTT. V gene TRBV7-2 combines with J gene TRBJ2-2, with D unclear. The CDR3 loop spans 14 amino acids. Trimming cost V 1 base and J 6 bases, with 9 bases left between them. Germline CDR1 is SGHTA and CDR2 is FQGNSA.

This chain links TRBV10-3 with TRBJ2-2; D is undetermined. CDR3 length: 12 residues. Germline CDR1 ENHRY, CDR2 SYGVKD. V was cut by 3 bases and J by 2 bases, with 1 base left in between. CDR3 bases: TGTGCCATCAGTGACAACACCGGGGAGCTGTTTTTT. Translating it yields CAISDNTGELFF.

This clone appeared a few times. The rearrangement links TRBV7-8 to TRBJ2-4; 7 bases are shared with TRBD1. In germline, CDR1 is SGHVS, CDR2 FQNEAQ. Losses at the gene ends were 5 bases for V and 7 bases for J; bases not matched to a gene: 5. This CDR3 region has 13 residues. The CDR3 here is CASSPQTGNIQYF. CDR3 bases: TGTGCCAGCAGCCCCCAGACAGGGAACATTCAGTACTTC.

This chain uses TRBV19 with TRBJ1-5; D uncertain. In germline, CDR1 is LNHDA, CDR2 SQIVND (reference sequence). V dropped 5 bases and J dropped 7 bases, with 9 bases sitting between them. This CDR3 region has 12 residues. CDR3: CASSPQDQPQHF. Here the CDR3 DNA reads TGTGCCAGTAGTCCCCAAGACCAGCCCCAGCATTTT.

The chain employs TRBV30 and TRBJ2-1; D remains unclear. Germline V lookup: CDR1 GTSNPN, CDR2 SVGIG (reference sequence). Trimming stripped 0 bases from V and 5 bases from J, with 5 bases between. The CDR3 is 12 residues long. For the CDR3, the DNA is TGTGCCTGGAGTGTACACAACAATGAGCAGTTCTTC. The encoded protein is CAWSVHNNEQFF.

This clone was seen repeatedly, ten times or more. The J gene is TRBJ2-1, the V gene TRBV7-9; 7 bases are shared with TRBD2. The CDR3 has 14 amino acids. The V and J ends lost 3 bases and 8 bases, in that order; junction bases with no gene match: 7. The V gene's germline CDR1 is SEHNR and CDR2 FQNEAQ (reference sequence). The CDR3 nucleotides are TGTGCCAGCAGCTTGGCGGGAGCGACCGATGAGCAGTTCTTC. Translating it yields CASSLAGATDEQFF.

The CDR3 spells CASSLVKPGNTEAFF. DNA for the CDR3: TGCGCCAGCAGCTTGGTTAAACCGGGGAACACTGAAGCTTTCTTT. This chain connects TRBV5-1 to TRBJ1-1; D is unclear. From germline, CDR1 is SGHRS and CDR2 YFSETQ. This CDR3 is 15 amino acids long. Between the trimmed V and J ends, which lost 0 bases and 1 base, there was a span of 10 bases.

This rearrangement joins TRBV2 to TRBJ2-6; 7 bases map to TRBD2. With 2 bases clipped from V and 4 bases from J, the junction kept 5 bases outside the gene matches. This CDR3 contains 16 residues. The germline V gene has CDR1 SNHLY and CDR2 FYNNEI. CDR3 DNA: TGTGCCAGCAGTGAACAAGCGGGGAGCGGGGCCAACGTCCTGACTTTC. Its translation: CASSEQAGSGANVLTF.

This clone was seen a handful of times. The V and J genes are TRBV28 and TRBJ2-7; D remains unclear. The CDR3 length is 14 residues. V was trimmed by 6 bases and J by 1 base, leaving 13 bases between them. The V gene's germline CDR1 is MDHEN and CDR2 SYDVKM. The CDR3 reads CASRLSGGSYEQYF. The DNA of the CDR3 is TGTGCCAGCAGACTGAGTGGCGGATCCTACGAGCAGTACTTC.

The V and J genes are TRBV25-1 and TRBJ1-2; D ambiguous. This CDR3 is 12 amino acids long. Germline-derived CDR1 and CDR2 are MGHDK and SYGVNS. V lost 4 bases, J lost 3 bases, and 6 bases lay in between. This CDR3 reads CASSGTYYGYTF. The CDR3 coding sequence is TGTGCCAGCAGTGGAACTTACTATGGCTACACCTTC.